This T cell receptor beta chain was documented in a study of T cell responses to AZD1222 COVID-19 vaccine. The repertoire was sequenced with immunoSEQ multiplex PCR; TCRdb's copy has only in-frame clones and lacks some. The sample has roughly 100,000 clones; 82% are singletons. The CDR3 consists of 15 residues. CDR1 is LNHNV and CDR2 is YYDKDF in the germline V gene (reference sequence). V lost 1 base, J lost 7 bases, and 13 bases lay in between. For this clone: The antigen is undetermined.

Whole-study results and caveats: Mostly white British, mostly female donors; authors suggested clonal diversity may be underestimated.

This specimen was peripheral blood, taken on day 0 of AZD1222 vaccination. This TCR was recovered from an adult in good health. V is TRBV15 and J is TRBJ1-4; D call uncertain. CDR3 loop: CATSRAGLFGEKLFF. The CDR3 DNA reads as TGTGCCACCAGCAGAGCGGGCCTATTCGGTGAAAAACTGTTTTTT.